These 21 T cell receptor beta chains share one sample of origin, sequenced in a study of CD8+CD57+ T cells in acquired aplastic anemia. Profiling of TCR beta VDJ combinations and CDR3 sequences used genomic DNA as template. TCRdb fed the reads into MiXCR, producing one record per CDR3 protein. The table shows 250,000 to 350,000 distinct CDR3 sequences, with around three fifths occurring only once. Material for sequencing was sorted CD4+, CD8+, or CD8+CD57+ T cells (not recorded which) from PBMCs. These receptors were taken from a human donor with severe aplastic anemia or a healthy control (not recorded which).

In DNA, the CDR3 is TGTGCTAGTGGTACGGGACAGCCCCACTCCTACGAGCAGTACTTC. Residues: CASGTGQPHSYEQYF. The rearrangement links TRBV12-5 to TRBJ2-7; TRBD1 agrees at 7 bases. The germline gives CDR1 LGHNT, CDR2 FRNRAP. Trimming removed 5 bases from V and 0 bases from J; junction bases left unmatched: 7. This CDR3 comprises 15 residues.

This clonotype was counted at least ten times. The germline gene is not matched at one end of the junction; a read error may be the cause. The chain joins TRBV19 to TRBJ2-3, with 9 bases identical to TRBD1. The CDR3 has 14 amino acids. Per germline, CDR1 LNHDA and CDR2 SQIVND (reference sequence). The CDR3 region is CASSLGQGGDTQYF. The CDR3 DNA reads TGCGCCAGCAGCTTGGGACAGGGTGGGGATACGCAGTATTTT.

For this clonotype: Here the CDR3 omits its conserved ending phenylalanine or tryptophan, so a read error is the likely source. The genes are TRBV19 and TRBJ2-5; 14 nucleotides match TRBD2. The CDR3 consists of 16 residues. Germline V gene data show CDR1 as LNHDA and CDR2 as SQIVND (reference sequence). V lost 4 bases, J lost 4 bases, and 5 bases stayed unmatched. The CDR3 nucleotides are TGTGCCAGTAGTACGACTAGCGGGAGGGCCAGAGAGACCCAGTACCTC. Protein product: CASSTTSGRARETQYL.

J is TRBJ2-7 and V is TRBV7-8; TRBD2 matches 7 bases. CDR3 length equals 15 residues. With 1 base clipped from V and 2 bases from J, the junction kept 5 bases outside the gene matches. The V gene's germline CDR1 is SGHVS and CDR2 FQNEAQ. CDR3 sequence (DNA): TGTGCCAGCAGCTTAGTGAATAGCGGGCCCTACGAGCAGTACTTC. This translates into CASSLVNSGPYEQYF.

This clonotype was observed a handful of times. This sequence joins TRBV14 and TRBJ1-5, with D possibly matching TRBD1 (5 bases). CDR3 length equals 17 residues. Trimming pared 1 base from V and 6 bases from J, leaving 19 bases between. CDR1 is SGHDN, CDR2 FVKESK, per germline. CDR3 protein: CASSQVDGGGSSQPQHF. The CDR3 nucleotides read TGTGCCAGCAGCCAAGTTGACGGGGGGGGTTCAAGTCAGCCCCAGCATTTT.

This clonotype is a singleton in its sample. The genes are TRBV12-3 or TRBV12-4 and TRBJ1-1; D gene uncertain. The CDR3 consists of 13 residues. V dropped 3 bases and J dropped 1 base, with 6 bases sitting between them. The CDR3 spells CASSFGRNTEAFF. The CDR3 nucleotides are TGTGCCAGCAGTTTTGGTAGGAACACTGAAGCTTTCTTT.

The chain combines TRBV11-2 with TRBJ1-1; D gene uncertain. This CDR3 region has 14 residues. V lost 5 bases to trimming and J lost 3 bases, with 13 bases between them. The V gene's germline CDR1 is SGHAT and CDR2 FQNNGV. The CDR3 sequence: CASSPTPGYTEAFF. The CDR3 DNA sequence: TGTGCCAGCAGCCCGACACCAGGTTACACTGAAGCTTTCTTT.

This clonotype was counted ten times or more. This chain links TRBV4-1 with TRBJ1-2, with 10 bases fitting TRBD1. CDR1 and CDR2 (germline): MGHRA, YSYEKL. The V and J ends lost 5 bases and 8 bases, in that order; junction bases with no gene match: 14. There are 16 residues in the CDR3. CDR3 bases: TGCGCCAGCAGCTCCGGACAGGGGGATTACCTTTGGGGCTACACCTTC. It translates to CASSSGQGDYLWGYTF.

The gene calls are TRBV7-9 and TRBJ1-2; possible D gene TRBD1, 5 bases. CDR1 and CDR2 (germline): SEHNR, FQNEAQ (reference sequence). V was cut by 0 bases and J by 3 bases, with 23 bases left in between. This CDR3 is 19 amino acids long. The CDR3 nucleotides are TGTGCCAGCAGCTTAGCCTACCTTCCGGGACGGGGGGAGTACTATGGCTACACCTTC. Translated, it gives CASSLAYLPGRGEYYGYTF.

The gene calls are TRBV6-1 and TRBJ2-3, with D perhaps matching TRBD1 (6 bases). The better agreement between TRBJ1-5 and the DNA end casts doubt on the J call. CDR1 is MNHNS and CDR2 is SASEGT in the germline V gene. The CDR3 is 14 amino acids. The CDR3 DNA reads as TGTGCCAGCAGTTCCGGGGGCTTAAAGGATACGCAGCATTTT. Translated, it gives CASSSGGLKDTQHF.

The V call is TRBV10-3, the J call TRBJ1-6, with 9 bases that match TRBD1. The V segment lost 6 bases and the J segment 8 bases; nucleotides outside the gene matches: 5. The CDR3 consists of 14 residues. The germline V gene encodes CDR1 ENHRY and CDR2 SYGVKD. CDR3 coding DNA: TGTGCCATCAGGCCGGGACAGGGTGATTCACCCCTCCACTTT. Translating gives CAIRPGQGDSPLHF.

The genes are TRBV7-9 and TRBJ2-1, with 7 positions matching TRBD1. Losses at the gene ends were 2 bases for V and 10 bases for J; bases not matched to a gene: 8. The CDR3 has 14 residues. From germline, CDR1 is SEHNR and CDR2 FQNEAQ (reference sequence). In DNA, the CDR3 is TGTGCCAGCAGCTTACGGGCAGGGGGATTCGAGCAGTTCTTC. The encoded protein is CASSLRAGGFEQFF. Full variable domain (missing parts from reference TRBV7-9 and TRBJ2-1): DTGVSQNPRHKITKRGQNVTFRCDPISEHNRLYWYRQTLGQGPEFLTYFQNEAQLEKSRLLSDRFSAERPKGSFSTLEIQRTEQGDSAMYLCASSLRAGGFEQFFGPGTRLTVL.

In regard to this clonotype: Possible read error: a much larger clone is one base away. The chain uses TRBV10-3 and TRBJ1-1, with D tentatively TRBD1 (5 bases). Germline CDR1 is ENHRY and CDR2 is SYGVKD. CDR3 length: 15 amino acids. This CDR3 reads CASSYLGEEGTEAFF. CDR3 DNA: TGTGCCAGCAGTTACCTAGGGGAGGAGGGCACTGAAGCTTTCTTT.

This chain uses TRBV7-2 with TRBJ1-1; maybe TRBD1 (5 bases). The CDR3 runs to 14 residues. V was pared by 2 bases and J by 3 bases, with 10 bases between. The germline V gene encodes CDR1 SGHTA and CDR2 FQGNSA. CDR3 nucleotides: TGTGCCAGCAGCTTAACAGGACCGGACACTGAAGCTTTCTTT. It translates to CASSLTGPDTEAFF.

V is TRBV10-1 and J is TRBJ1-5; 8 bases match TRBD1. The CDR3 consists of 14 residues. CDR1 WNHNN and CDR2 SYGVQD come from the germline V gene (reference sequence). After removal of 8 bases from V and 6 bases from J, the junction contained 9 bases not matched to a gene. CDR3 DNA sequence: TGCGCCAGCCGCGAACAGGGGGGGTTTCAGCCCCAGCATTTT. Its translation: CASREQGGFQPQHF.

This clonotype was detected only a few times. This chain connects TRBV20-1 to TRBJ2-5; D not resolved. Trimming removed 7 bases at V and 5 bases at J, with 11 bases between. Germline V gene lookup returns CDR1 DFQATT and CDR2 SNEGSKA (reference sequence). This CDR3 has 11 residues. CDR3 nucleotide sequence: TGCAGTGTTGTCCTTAGGGAGACCCAGTACTTC. Amino acid sequence: CSVVLRETQYF.

The CDR3 DNA is TGCAGTGCTAGAGCCGGGTCACTATTTCAGCAGTTCTTC. Residues: CSARAGSLFQQFF. This rearrangement joins TRBV20-1 to TRBJ2-1; D unresolved. Trimming stripped 1 base from V and 11 bases from J, with 15 bases between. Per the germline V gene, CDR1 is DFQATT and CDR2 is SNEGSKA (reference sequence). The CDR3 is 13 amino acids.

V and J are TRBV10-3 and TRBJ1-2; D is possibly TRBD1 (5 bases). V was shortened by 2 bases and J by 8 bases, with 18 bases between the two germline ends. This CDR3 has 15 amino acids. Germline-derived CDR1 and CDR2 are ENHRY and SYGVKD. CDR3 sequence (DNA): TGTGCCATCAGTGAGAGGCAGGGTGGGGAGGAAGGCTACACCTTC. Its protein product is CAISERQGGEEGYTF.

This clonotype came up once. This sequence joins TRBV2 and TRBJ1-1, with D maybe TRBD1 (6 bases). Trimming took 3 bases from V and 5 from J, leaving 25 bases between them. The length of the CDR3 is 18 residues. Germline V gene data show CDR1 as SNHLY and CDR2 as FYNNEI. CDR3 sequence reads: CASSDPLGGGLRVTEAFF. The CDR3 region has the DNA TGTGCCAGCAGTGACCCCCTAGGCGGGGGCTTGAGGGTTACTGAAGCTTTCTTT.

The V gene is TRBV25-1, the J gene TRBJ2-7; tentative D call: TRBD2 (5 bases). Germline V CDR1 and CDR2: MGHDK, SYGVNS. V was trimmed by 5 bases and J by 6 bases, leaving 11 bases between them. CDR3 length equals 12 residues. The CDR3 sequence: CASSLAVGEQYF. The DNA for the CDR3 is TGTGCCAGCAGTCTAGCAGTTGGCGAGCAGTACTTC.

This clonotype was seen a few times. Possible read error: a much larger clone is one base away. The chain combines TRBV19 with TRBJ1-2; no reliable D call. The CDR3 has 13 amino acids. Looked up from germline, CDR1 is LNHDA and CDR2 is SQIVND (reference sequence). This chain's CDR3 is CASSMLVDYSYTF. The CDR3 nucleotides read TGTGCCAGTAGTATGCTGGTCGACTATAGCTACACCTTC. The full variable domain, its missing parts supplied by reference TRBV19 and TRBJ1-2, is DGGITQSPKYLFRKEGQNVTLSCEQNLNHDAMYWYRQDPGQGLRLIYYSQIVNDFQKGDIAEGYSVSREKKESFPLTVTSAQKNPTAFYLCASSMLVDYSYTFGSGTRLTVV.